One sample yielded the 17 T cell receptor beta chains listed below, sequenced in a study of OX40 agonist ivuxolimab in advanced cancers. The repertoire was sequenced with immunoSEQ multiplex PCR; TCRdb's copy has only in-frame clones and lacks some. The sample contains 77,000 or so clones, approximately 95% of which appear only once. The input for sequencing was CD4+ or CD8+ T cells sorted from blood, taken in a trial of the OX40 agonist ivuxolimab. Every receptor here comes from an adult with an advanced solid tumor such as melanoma, head and neck, liver or kidney cancer.

The chain uses TRBV27 and TRBJ2-3, with TRBD2 matching over 8 bases. CDR3 length equals 16 residues. The V segment lost 5 bases and the J segment 5 bases; nucleotides outside the gene matches: 12. CDR1 MNHEY and CDR2 SMNVEV come from the germline V gene (reference sequence). This CDR3 is CASSHSSGRGEDTQYF. CDR3 bases: TGTGCCAGCAGTCATTCGAGCGGGAGAGGGGAAGATACGCAGTATTTT.

The rearrangement links TRBV5-4 to TRBJ1-2, with D unclear. V was shortened by 1 base and J by 4 bases, with 11 bases between the two germline ends. Germline CDR1 SGHNT, CDR2 YYREEE (reference sequence). This CDR3 comprises 14 residues. DNA of the CDR3: TGTGCCAGCAGCTTGTTTACAGAAGTCTATGGCTACACCTTC. Its translation: CASSLFTEVYGYTF.

This sequence joins TRBV5-1 and TRBJ2-1; 11 bases map to TRBD2. This CDR3 comprises 16 residues. The V and J ends lost 3 bases and 6 bases, in that order; junction bases with no gene match: 8. The germline CDR1 and CDR2 sequences are SGHRS and YFSETQ. The CDR3 DNA follows: TGCGCCAGCAGCTCATATAGCGGGGGGGCTCTCAATGAGCAGTTCTTC. It is translated as CASSSYSGGALNEQFF.

The V call is TRBV27, the J call TRBJ1-5; D is ambiguous. The germline CDR1 and CDR2 sequences are MNHEY and SMNVEV (reference sequence). The CDR3 is made up of 14 amino acids. Deletions cut 2 bases from V and 7 bases from J, with 12 bases between. CDR3 sequence: CASSLTGRWQPQHF. CDR3 coding DNA: TGTGCCAGCAGTTTAACCGGTAGATGGCAGCCCCAGCATTTT.

Written as DNA, the CDR3 is TGTGCCAGCAGCTCACGGGGGGCCCCCGGGGCTAATTCACCCCTCCACTTT. Its protein is CASSSRGAPGANSPLHF. This rearrangement joins TRBV21-1 to TRBJ1-6. TRBV21-1 is an annotated pseudogene. The CDR3 consists of 17 residues.

J is TRBJ2-1 and V is TRBV19, with D perhaps TRBD2 (5 bases). Germline V lookup: CDR1 LNHDA, CDR2 SQIVND (reference sequence). Trimming removed 8 bases at V and 1 base at J, with 9 bases between. This CDR3 spans 13 amino acids. Here the CDR3 reads CASGRGSYNEQFF. CDR3 in DNA: TGTGCCAGTGGCCGGGGATCCTACAATGAGCAGTTCTTC.

This rearrangement joins TRBV10-1 to TRBJ2-7, with D perhaps being TRBD1 or TRBD2 (5 bases each). The germline gives CDR1 WNHNN, CDR2 SYGVQD (reference sequence). The germline V and J ends were trimmed by 6 bases and 2 bases, with 14 bases remaining between them. The CDR3 totals 14 residues. CDR3 sequence: CASSRDGATYEQYF. The CDR3 nucleotides read TGCGCCAGCAGCCGGGACGGAGCCACCTACGAGCAGTACTTC.

The genes are TRBV9 and TRBJ2-3; D might be TRBD1 (5 bases). V lost 0 bases and J 1 base, leaving 9 bases between the germline ends. The CDR3 has 15 residues. Germline CDR1 reads SGDLS; CDR2 reads YYNGEE. The CDR3 DNA reads TGTGCCAGCAGCGTAGAGGGGATGGGCACAGATACGCAGTATTTT. As protein: CASSVEGMGTDTQYF.

V usage is TRBV7-3 and J usage is TRBJ2-7; D may match TRBD1 or TRBD2 (5 bases each). Trimming left V 0 bases short and J 0 bases short, with 9 bases between. This CDR3 has 15 amino acids. The germline CDR1 and CDR2 sequences are SGHTA and FQGTGA. The CDR3: CASSLTGVGSYEQYF. The DNA for the CDR3 is TGTGCCAGCAGCTTAACGGGGGTCGGCTCCTACGAGCAGTACTTC. Variable domain in full (rest from reference TRBV7-3 and TRBJ2-7): GAGVSQTPSNKVTEKGKYVELRCDPISGHTALYWYRQSLGQGPEFLIYFQGTGAADDSGLPNDRFFAVRPEGSVSTLKIQRTERGDSAVYLCASSLTGVGSYEQYFGPGTRLTVT.

The chain combines TRBV7-2 with TRBJ2-4; a weak D match, TRBD2 (6 bases). The V end lost 5 bases, the J end lost 6 bases, and 26 bases lay between the germline ends. Germline lookup yields CDR1 SGHTA and CDR2 FQGNSA. This CDR3 spans 18 amino acids. This CDR3 reads CASSPTPNPGLPSNIQYF. The CDR3 DNA is TGTGCCAGCAGCCCTACCCCGAATCCGGGACTCCCCTCAAACATTCAGTACTTC.

This chain joins TRBV11-2 and TRBJ1-5; weak D call: TRBD1 (5 bases). Germline loops: CDR1 SGHAT, CDR2 FQNNGV. The V gene lost 0 bases and the J gene lost 3 bases, with 9 bases spanning the gap. This CDR3 is 15 amino acids long. The CDR3 bases are TGTGCCAGCAGCTTAGATCTGGGGCTCAATCAGCCCCAGCATTTT. This gives the protein CASSLDLGLNQPQHF. Filled out from reference TRBV11-2 and TRBJ1-5, the complete variable domain reads EAGVAQSPRYKIIEKRQSVAFWCNPISGHATLYWYQQILGQGPKLLIQFQNNGVVDDSQLPKDRFSAERLKGVDSTLKIQPAKLEDSAVYLCASSLDLGLNQPQHFGDGTRLSIL.

This sequence joins TRBV6-6 and TRBJ1-5, with 9 bases aligning to TRBD1. Germline CDR1 is MNHNY and CDR2 is SVGAGI (reference sequence). V gave up 2 bases and J gave up 7 bases; unmatched junction bases: 3. The CDR3 totals 14 residues. CDR3: CASSYGTGHQPQHF. In DNA, the CDR3 is TGTGCCAGCAGTTACGGGACAGGGCACCAGCCCCAGCATTTT.

This chain joins TRBV4-1 and TRBJ2-7, with 12 bases that match TRBD2. This CDR3 has 15 residues. Per germline, CDR1 MGHRA and CDR2 YSYEKL. J gave up 4 bases and V 4 bases, and 5 bases lay outside the gene matches. The CDR3 DNA is TGCGCCAGCAGCCTCCGACTAGCGGGAGCATACGAGCAGTACTTC. It is translated as CASSLRLAGAYEQYF.

The chain combines TRBV27 with TRBJ2-1; no firm D call. This CDR3 has 17 amino acids. Germline-derived CDR1 and CDR2 are MNHEY and SMNVEV (reference sequence). Trimming cost V 3 bases and J 7 bases, with 22 bases left between them. The CDR3 coding sequence is TGTGCCAGCAGTTTTTTTTCCGGGCTAGTATTGGGTAATGAGCAGTTCTTC. Translated: CASSFFSGLVLGNEQFF.

The J gene is TRBJ2-7, the V gene TRBV4-1; D is unclear. Trimming cost V 4 bases and J 1 base, with 11 bases left between them. The CDR3 totals 14 residues. The germline V gene has CDR1 MGHRA and CDR2 YSYEKL. The CDR3 loop reads CASSPMPGSYEQYF. Here the CDR3 DNA reads TGCGCCAGCAGCCCGATGCCAGGATCCTACGAGCAGTACTTC.

The CDR3 DNA follows: TGTGCCAGCAGCCCCGGGGGGGGCACTGAAGCTTTCTTT. It specifies CASSPGGGTEAFF. The chain uses TRBV27 and TRBJ1-1; perhaps TRBD1 as D (5 bases). Germline values: CDR1 MNHEY, CDR2 SMNVEV (reference sequence). The CDR3 sequence is 13 residues long. V lost 6 bases and J 4 bases, leaving 12 bases between the germline ends.

The chain links TRBV28 to TRBJ2-7, with D perhaps TRBD1 (6 bases). The V and J ends lost 8 bases and 5 bases respectively, with 19 bases between them. The CDR3 has 14 amino acids. Germline V gives CDR1 MDHEN, CDR2 SYDVKM. CDR3 in DNA: TGTGCCAGCTGCCCTCCCGGGACAACCCACGAGCAGTACTTC. Its protein is CASCPPGTTHEQYF.